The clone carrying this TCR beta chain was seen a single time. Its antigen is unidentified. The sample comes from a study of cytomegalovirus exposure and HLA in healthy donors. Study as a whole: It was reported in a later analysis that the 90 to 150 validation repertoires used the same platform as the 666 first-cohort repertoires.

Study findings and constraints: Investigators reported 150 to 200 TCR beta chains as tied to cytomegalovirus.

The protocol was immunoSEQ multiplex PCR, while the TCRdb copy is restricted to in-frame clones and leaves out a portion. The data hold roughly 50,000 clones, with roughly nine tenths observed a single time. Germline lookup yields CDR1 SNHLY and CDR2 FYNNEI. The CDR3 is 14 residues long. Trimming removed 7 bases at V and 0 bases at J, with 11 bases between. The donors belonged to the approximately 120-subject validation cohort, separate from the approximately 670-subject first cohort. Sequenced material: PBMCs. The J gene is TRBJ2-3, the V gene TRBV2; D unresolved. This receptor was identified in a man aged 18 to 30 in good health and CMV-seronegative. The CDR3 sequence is CASNTIQSTDTQYF. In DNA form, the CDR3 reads TGTGCCAGCAATACAATACAGAGCACAGATACGCAGTATTTT.